Listed below are T cell receptor beta chains from one sample, sequenced in a study of cytomegalovirus exposure and HLA in healthy donors. Clones were sequenced by immunoSEQ multiplex PCR, and TCRdb holds only the in-frame ones, with some missing. The sample holds roughly 180,000 clones, roughly 86% seen once. Sequenced material: PBMCs. Receptors were obtained from a girl aged 5-17 years in good health and CMV-seropositive. Both conserved end residues are part of each CDR3. A D gene is named only where the DNA matches it firmly. Expanded clones are given a class, and other clones once, few, many or no size at all.

>NA|TRBJ1-1|NA|TRBV5-1
TGCGCCAGCCGATATTATGCTGAGGGTGGGGACACTGAAGCTTTCTTT
CASRYYAEGGDTEAFF
>NA|TRBJ1-1|NA|TRBV7-6
TGTGCCAGCAGCCTAGGGCAGGGGTACACTGAAGCTTTCTTT
CASSLGQGYTEAFF
>NA|TRBJ2-5|TRBD1|TRBV18
TGTGCCAGCTCACCCTTCCGACAGGGTCCCCAAGAGACCCAGTACTTC
CASSPFRQGPQETQYF
>NA|TRBJ1-1|NA|TRBV10-3
TGTGCCATCAGTATGGGGGCGAGTGGTACTGAAGCTTTCTTT
CAISMGASGTEAFF
>NA|TRBJ2-1|NA|TRBV11-3
TGTGCCAGCAGCTTAGACCAAACCTACAATGAGCAGTTCTTC
CASSLDQTYNEQFF
>once|TRBJ2-1|NA|TRBV2
TGTGCCAGCAGGGGGGCGGAGACCTACAATGAGCAGTTCTTC
CASRGAETYNEQFF
>NA|TRBJ2-3|TRBD2|TRBV5-1
TGCGCCAGCAGCTCGGGATCAAAACTAGCGCGCACAGATACGCAGTATTTT
CASSSGSKLARTDTQYF
>NA|TRBJ1-1|NA|TRBV7-2
TGTGCCAGCAGCCGAGGGTGGAACACTGAAGCTTTCTTT
CASSRGWNTEAFF
>NA|TRBJ2-5|NA|TRBV7-9
TGTGCCAGCAGCTTGAAGGAACTACCCCCACAAGAGACCCAGTACTTC
CASSLKELPPQETQYF
>NA|TRBJ2-7|NA|TRBV27
TGTGCCAGCAGTTCCTCCTCCGCCTTAAACGACAACGAGCAGTACTTC
CASSSSSALNDNEQYF
>NA|TRBJ1-6|TRBD1|TRBV6-1
TGTGCCAGCAGTGAATTCGAGGGACAGGGGGGTTCACCCCTCCACTTT
CASSEFEGQGGSPLHF
>once|TRBJ1-5|TRBD1|TRBV6-5
TGTGCCAGCAGCCGTGGACAGGGGCGGCAGCCCCAGCATTTT
CASSRGQGRQPQHF
>NA|TRBJ1-4|TRBD1|TRBV11-1
TGTGCCAGCAGCTTTCGATCGAACAGGGGGAATGAAAAACTGTTTTTT
CASSFRSNRGNEKLFF
>few|TRBJ2-5|TRBD1|TRBV11-3
TGTGCCAGCAGCACTACCAGACAGGGGGCGAGGGAGACCCAGTACTTC
CASSTTRQGARETQYF
>once|TRBJ1-1|NA|TRBV19
TGTGCCAGTTTTGGGCAGCAACTGAGAGCTTTCTTT
CASFGQQLRAFF
>few|TRBJ2-3|NA|TRBV7-3
TGTGCCAGCAGCCCAACCCCCACCCTTAGATCAGATACGCAGTATTTT
CASSPTPTLRSDTQYF
>NA|TRBJ2-3|NA|TRBV5-6
TGTGCCAGCAGCTTCAGGCAATTGGGGGCTCGCACAGATACGCAGTATTTT
CASSFRQLGARTDTQYF
>few|TRBJ2-2|TRBD2|TRBV7-6
TGTGCCAGCAGCGCGACTAGCCCCGGGGAGCTGTTTTTT
CASSATSPGELFF
>once|TRBJ2-3|TRBD2|TRBV9
TGTGCCAGTAGTCTCTTTTGGGGGGGGAGCACAGATACGCAGTATTTT
CASSLFWGGSTDTQYF
>NA|TRBJ1-2|TRBD1|TRBV13
TGTGCCAGCAGCTTAGAGGGACAGGGGGTCTATGGCTACACCTTC
CASSLEGQGVYGYTF
>NA|TRBJ2-7|NA|TRBV7-3
TGTGCCAGCAGCTCGAGCCCGGGGGCCTACGAGCAGTACTTC
CASSSSPGAYEQYF
>NA|TRBJ1-2|NA|TRBV5-1
TGCGCCAGCAGCTTGACCCCGGGAGTCTATGGCTACACCTTC
CASSLTPGVYGYTF
>NA|TRBJ1-4|TRBD1|TRBV6-1
TGTGCCAGCATTGACAGGGGGTCTAATGAAAAACTGTTTTTT
CASIDRGSNEKLFF
>NA|TRBJ1-5|NA|TRBV6-5
TGTGCCAGCAGTCCTCCGAATCAGCCCCAGCATTTT
CASSPPNQPQHF
>NA|TRBJ2-1|NA|TRBV4-1
TGCGCCAGCAGCCAAGAGCCAGGGCGGAACTCCTACAATGAGCAGTTCTTC
CASSQEPGRNSYNEQFF
>NA|TRBJ2-5|NA|TRBV27
TGTGCCAGCAGTACCCCTAGATGGGGCGGAGAGACCCAGTACTTC
CASSTPRWGGETQYF
>few|TRBJ1-1|NA|TRBV6-1
TGTGCCAGCAGTGAAGCGCCAGGGCGGGCTTTCTTT
CASSEAPGRAFF
>NA|TRBJ2-2|TRBD1|TRBV9
TGTGCCAGCAGCTCCGGACAGGGGGCCGAGGAGCTGTTTTTT
CASSSGQGAEELFF
>NA|TRBJ1-2|NA|TRBV2
TGTGCCAGCAGTACAGGGATCTATGGCTACACCTTC
CASSTGIYGYTF
>NA|TRBJ1-1|NA|TRBV9
TGTGCCAGCAGCTCATATGGGGCCTCTGAAGCTTTCTTT
CASSSYGASEAFF
>NA|TRBJ2-3|TRBD2|TRBV5-1
TGCGCCACCAAGACTAGCGGGTTCACAGATACGCAGTATTTT
CATKTSGFTDTQYF
>NA|TRBJ1-2|TRBD1|TRBV4-2
TGTGCCAGCAGCCAACCCCCGGGACAGGGCTATGGCTACACCTTC
CASSQPPGQGYGYTF
>NA|TRBJ2-7|TRBD2|TRBV6-6
TGTGCCAGCAGTTCAGTGTCTAGCGGGGGGTACGAGCAGTACTTC
CASSSVSSGGYEQYF
>NA|TRBJ2-5|TRBD2|TRBV7-9
TGTGCCAGCAGCCCGCGGGGGACCCAAGAGACCCAGTACTTC
CASSPRGTQETQYF
>once|TRBJ2-2|NA|TRBV10-1
TGCGCCAGCAGTGACCTTAGCCAGACCGGGGAGCTGTTTTTT
CASSDLSQTGELFF
>NA|TRBJ2-1|TRBD1|TRBV13
TGTGCCAGTAAACAGGGGAGATTTTACAATGAGCAGTTCTTC
CASKQGRFYNEQFF
>NA|TRBJ1-2|TRBD1|TRBV9
TGTGCCAGCACTTTCGGGACAGGAGTTATCTATGGCTACACCTTC
CASTFGTGVIYGYTF
>NA|TRBJ1-5|NA|TRBV7-6
TGTGCCAGCAGCTTAGAACCGAGAAATCAGCCCCAGCATTTT
CASSLEPRNQPQHF
>NA|TRBJ2-5|TRBD2|TRBV6-5
TGTGCCAGCAGTTACTCGAAACTAGCGGGGGGAGAGACCCAGTACTTC
CASSYSKLAGGETQYF
>NA|TRBJ1-2|NA|TRBV18
TGTGCCAGCTCACCAGTCGGACAGCCCTATGGCTACACCTTC
CASSPVGQPYGYTF
>NA|TRBJ2-3|TRBD2|TRBV19
TGTGCCAGTAGTACCAGGACTAGCGTCACAGATACGCAGTATTTT
CASSTRTSVTDTQYF
>NA|TRBJ1-1|NA|TRBV5-1
TGCGCCAGCAGCTTGTATACAGGCGAAAGCATTGAAGCTTTCTTT
CASSLYTGESIEAFF
>NA|TRBJ2-5|TRBD2|TRBV6-1
TGTGCCAGCAGTGGGACTAGCCCCCGGGAGACCCAGTACTTC
CASSGTSPRETQYF
>NA|TRBJ2-7|NA|TRBV5-4
TGTGCCAGCAGCCAAATCCCGGGGTACGAGCAGTACTTC
CASSQIPGYEQYF
>NA|TRBJ2-3|NA|TRBV6-1
TGTGCCAGCAGTGACCTGGCGGGGAGCACAGATACGCAGTATTTT
CASSDLAGSTDTQYF
>NA|TRBJ1-2|TRBD1|TRBV5-4
TGTGCCAGCAGCTTGGTCCCAGGGGGTAAGGCTAACTATGGCTACACCTTC
CASSLVPGGKANYGYTF
>NA|TRBJ1-1|TRBD1|TRBV19
TGTGCCAGTAGTATATATTGGGACAGTCAGAACACTGAAGCTTTCTTT
CASSIYWDSQNTEAFF
>NA|TRBJ1-2|TRBD1|TRBV6-1
TGTGCCAGCCAGATACCGGGACAGGCGTATGGCTACACCTTC
CASQIPGQAYGYTF
>NA|TRBJ1-5|NA|TRBV19
TGTGCCAGTACGTCAGGGAGGAATCAGCCCCAGCATTTT
CASTSGRNQPQHF
>NA|TRBJ2-1|TRBD2|TRBV7-3
TGTGCCAGCAGCCCACAGCGGGGGGGGAGCTCCTACAATGAGCAGTTCTTC
CASSPQRGGSSYNEQFF
>NA|TRBJ2-5|NA|TRBV19
TGTGCCAGTAGTATTGGAGTAAACCAAGAGACCCAGTACTTC
CASSIGVNQETQYF
>NA|TRBJ1-6|NA|TRBV27
TGTGCCAGCAGTTTTATCAGGGCACTATTGTCACCCCTCCACTTT
CASSFIRALLSPLHF
>few|TRBJ1-3|NA|TRBV19
TGTGCCAGCAGGGCCCTCTCTGGAAACACCATATATTTT
CASRALSGNTIYF
>NA|TRBJ1-1|NA|TRBV7-8
TGTGCCAGCAGCTTAGTAGGGGGGAACACTGAAGCTTTCTTT
CASSLVGGNTEAFF